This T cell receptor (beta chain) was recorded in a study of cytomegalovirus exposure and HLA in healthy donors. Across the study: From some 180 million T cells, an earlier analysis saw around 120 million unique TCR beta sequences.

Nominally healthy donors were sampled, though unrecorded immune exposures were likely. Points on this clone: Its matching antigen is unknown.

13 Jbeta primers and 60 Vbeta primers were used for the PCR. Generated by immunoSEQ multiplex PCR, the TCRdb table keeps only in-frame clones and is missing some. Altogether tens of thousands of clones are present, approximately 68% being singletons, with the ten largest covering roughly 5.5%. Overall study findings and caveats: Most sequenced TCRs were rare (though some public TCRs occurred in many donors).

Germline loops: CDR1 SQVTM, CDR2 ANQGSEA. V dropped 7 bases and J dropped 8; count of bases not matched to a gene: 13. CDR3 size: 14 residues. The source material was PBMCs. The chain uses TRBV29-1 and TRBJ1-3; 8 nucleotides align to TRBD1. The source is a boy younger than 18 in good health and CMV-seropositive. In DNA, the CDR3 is TGCAGCGCAACCCGGGGACAGGCGACCCACACCATATATTTT. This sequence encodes CSATRGQATHTIYF.